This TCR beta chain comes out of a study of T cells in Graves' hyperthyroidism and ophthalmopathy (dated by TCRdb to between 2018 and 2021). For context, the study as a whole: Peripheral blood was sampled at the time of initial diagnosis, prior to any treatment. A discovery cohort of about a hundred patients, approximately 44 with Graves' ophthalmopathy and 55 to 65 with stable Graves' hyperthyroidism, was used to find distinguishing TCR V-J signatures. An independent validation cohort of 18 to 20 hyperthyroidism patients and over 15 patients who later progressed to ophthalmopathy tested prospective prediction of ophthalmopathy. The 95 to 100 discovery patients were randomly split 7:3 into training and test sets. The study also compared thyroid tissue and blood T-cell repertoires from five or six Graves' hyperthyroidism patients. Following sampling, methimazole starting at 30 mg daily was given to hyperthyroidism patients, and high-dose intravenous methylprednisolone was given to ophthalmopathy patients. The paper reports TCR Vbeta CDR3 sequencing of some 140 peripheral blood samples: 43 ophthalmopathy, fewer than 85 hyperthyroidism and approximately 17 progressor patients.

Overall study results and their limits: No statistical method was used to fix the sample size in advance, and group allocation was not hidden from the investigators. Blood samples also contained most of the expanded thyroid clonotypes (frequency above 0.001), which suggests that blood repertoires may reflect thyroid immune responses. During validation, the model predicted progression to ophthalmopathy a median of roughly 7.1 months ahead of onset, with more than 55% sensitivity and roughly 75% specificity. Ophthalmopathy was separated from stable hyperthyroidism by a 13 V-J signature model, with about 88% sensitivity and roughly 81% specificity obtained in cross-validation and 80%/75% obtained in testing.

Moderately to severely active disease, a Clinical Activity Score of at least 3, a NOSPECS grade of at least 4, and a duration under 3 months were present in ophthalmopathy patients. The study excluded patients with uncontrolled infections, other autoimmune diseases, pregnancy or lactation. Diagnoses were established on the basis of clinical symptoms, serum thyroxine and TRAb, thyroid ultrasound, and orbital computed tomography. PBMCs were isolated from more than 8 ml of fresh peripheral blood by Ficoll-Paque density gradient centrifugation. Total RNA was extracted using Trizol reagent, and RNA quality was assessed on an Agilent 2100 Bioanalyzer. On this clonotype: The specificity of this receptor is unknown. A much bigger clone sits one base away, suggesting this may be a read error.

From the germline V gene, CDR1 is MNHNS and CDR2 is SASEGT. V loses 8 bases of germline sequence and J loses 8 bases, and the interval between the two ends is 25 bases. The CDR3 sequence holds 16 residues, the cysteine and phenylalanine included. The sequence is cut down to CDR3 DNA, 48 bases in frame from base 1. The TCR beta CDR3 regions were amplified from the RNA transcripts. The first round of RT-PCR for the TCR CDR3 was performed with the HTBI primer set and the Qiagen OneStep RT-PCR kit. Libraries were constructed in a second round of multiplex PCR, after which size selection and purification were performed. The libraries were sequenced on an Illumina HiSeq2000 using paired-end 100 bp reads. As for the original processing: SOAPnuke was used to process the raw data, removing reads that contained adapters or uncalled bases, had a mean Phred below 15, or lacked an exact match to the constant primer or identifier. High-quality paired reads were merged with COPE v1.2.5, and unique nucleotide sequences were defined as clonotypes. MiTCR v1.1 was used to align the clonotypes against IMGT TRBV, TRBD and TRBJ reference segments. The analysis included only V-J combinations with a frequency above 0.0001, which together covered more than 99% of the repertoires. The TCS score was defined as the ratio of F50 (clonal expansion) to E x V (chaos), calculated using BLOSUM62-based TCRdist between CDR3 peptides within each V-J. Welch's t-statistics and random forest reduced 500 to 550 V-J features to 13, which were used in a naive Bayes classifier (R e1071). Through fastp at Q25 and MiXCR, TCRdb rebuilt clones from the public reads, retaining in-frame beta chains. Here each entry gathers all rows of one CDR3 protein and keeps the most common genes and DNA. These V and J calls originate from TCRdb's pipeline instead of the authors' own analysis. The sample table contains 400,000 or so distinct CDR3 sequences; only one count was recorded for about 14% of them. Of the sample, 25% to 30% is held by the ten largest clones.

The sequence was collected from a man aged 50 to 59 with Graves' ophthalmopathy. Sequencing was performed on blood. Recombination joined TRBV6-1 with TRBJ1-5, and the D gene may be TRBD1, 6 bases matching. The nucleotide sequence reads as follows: TGTGCCAGCGGCCTTACTAAACAGGGCTCAATCAAGCCCCAGCATTTT. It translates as CASGLTKQGSIKPQHF.